This T cell receptor (beta chain) was profiled in a study of blood T cell repertoires in COVID-19. Study-wide context: Samples came from the United States, Italy and Spain, spanning acute and convalescent COVID-19. PBMCs, B-cell-depleted T cells, or T cells were the source of the cDNA or gDNA that made up the material.

Germline V gene lookup returns CDR1 SGHNT and CDR2 YYREEE (reference sequence). There are 17 residues in the CDR3. Trimming took 4 bases from V and 1 from J; bases not matched to a gene: 5. As handled by the study authors: Reference gene primer amplification gave estimated nucleated cell counts. Libraries were prepared by immunoSEQ multiplex PCR; TCRdb keeps only in-frame clonotypes and omits some of them. The V and J calls and the clone size are those of that table, but D and trimming were determined from the DNA. The table shows about 57,000 clones, with 79% occurring only once. Sequencing was carried out using peripheral blood. The chain employs TRBV5-4 and TRBJ2-7; 16 nucleotides align to TRBD2. The source of this sequence is a human donor in a cohort sampled during active COVID-19. The CDR3 loop is CASSPPGLAGGSYEQYF. The CDR3 region has the DNA TGTGCCAGCAGCCCCCCGGGACTAGCGGGAGGGTCCTACGAGCAGTACTTC.